This T cell receptor (beta chain) was found in a study of T cell clonality in common variable immunodeficiency. This clone was seen ten or more times. Its antigen is still unknown. The sequence runs out 3 residues before the end of the CDR3; the remainder is reconstructed from the germline J gene. The study, taken as a whole, reports: CVID subjects had higher TCRbeta clonality than healthy controls, most marked in about a third. Common variable immunodeficiency TCR beta sequences reportedly had fewer deletions and N-nucleotide insertions.

The J segment lost 3 bases and the V segment lost 8 bases, leaving 12 bases of the junction unmatched. Germline CDR1 is LNHDA and CDR2 is SQIVND (reference sequence). The CDR3 consists of 15 residues. Clones were sequenced by immunoSEQ multiplex PCR, and TCRdb holds only the in-frame ones, with some missing. Sampling found under 40,000 clones, none seen once. The V call is TRBV19, the J call TRBJ2-7; 8 nucleotides align to TRBD1. The sample comprised peripheral blood mononuclear cells. This TCR was recovered from a person aged 18 to 70 in good health. The CDR3 sequence is CASGQGGTAVYEQYF. The covered CDR3 bases are TGTGCCAGTGGACAGGGCGGTACGGCCGTCTACGAG.